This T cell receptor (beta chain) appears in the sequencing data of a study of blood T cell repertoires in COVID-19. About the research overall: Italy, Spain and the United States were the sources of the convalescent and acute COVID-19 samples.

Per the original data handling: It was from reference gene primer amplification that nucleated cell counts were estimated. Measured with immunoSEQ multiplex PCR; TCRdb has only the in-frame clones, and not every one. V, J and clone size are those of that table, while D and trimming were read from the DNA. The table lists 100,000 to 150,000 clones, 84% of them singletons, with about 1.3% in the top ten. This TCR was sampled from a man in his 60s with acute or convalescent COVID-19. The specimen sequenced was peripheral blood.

The CDR3 DNA sequence: TGTGCCAGCAGCCCCGGACTAGCGGCATGGGATGAGCAGTTCTTC. Protein sequence: CASSPGLAAWDEQFF. The chain recombines TRBV3-1 (or the pseudogene TRBV3-2) with TRBJ2-1, with 10 bases fitting TRBD2. This CDR3 contains 15 residues. V shed 4 bases and J 8 bases; nucleotides not matched to a gene: 8. The germline gives CDR1 LGHDT, CDR2 YNNKEL (reference sequence).